This is a list of T cell receptor beta chains from one sample in a study of brain T cells in children with intractable seizures. This table comes from immunoSEQ multiplex PCR, and its TCRdb copy is limited to in-frame clones, with some not included. This table has approximately 330,000 clones, over 90% appearing once. Sample: peripheral blood, taken about 5 months after surgery. These receptors originate from a boy less than two years old with tuberous sclerosis and intractable seizures. The CDR3 runs from the conserved cysteine through the conserved F or W. Each record gives: V gene, D gene, clone size, J gene, CDR3 DNA, CDR3 protein. A D gene is named only where the DNA matches it firmly. Clone size appears in some rows only: once, few, many, or a class for an expanded clone.

V: TRBV28; D: -; size: once; J: TRBJ2-5; DNA: TGTGCCAGCAGCTCCGACTTACAAGAGACCCAGTACTTC; CDR3: CASSSDLQETQYF
V: TRBV6-5; D: TRBD2; size: -; J: TRBJ2-7; DNA: TGTGCCATACCCTCCGAATCTAGCGGCACCTACGAGCAGTACTTC; CDR3: CAIPSESSGTYEQYF
V: TRBV29-1; D: TRBD1; size: once; J: TRBJ1-6; DNA: TGCAGCGTTCAAATCTGGACAGGGGAAGACTCACCCCTCCACTTT; CDR3: CSVQIWTGEDSPLHF
V: TRBV5-1; D: -; size: -; J: TRBJ1-4; DNA: TGCGCCAGCAGTTCAACGGGGGACGAGACCAACTCCAAACCAACTAATGAAAAACTGTTTTTT; CDR3: CASSSTGDETNSKPTNEKLFF
V: TRBV11-1; D: TRBD1; size: -; J: TRBJ1-6; DNA: TGTGCCAGCAGCTTAGATGGGACAGTTACTTCACCCCTCCACTTT; CDR3: CASSLDGTVTSPLHF
V: TRBV7-6; D: -; size: -; J: TRBJ2-1; DNA: TGTGCCAGCAGCCCGGACCCGAGCTCCTACAATGAGCAGTTCTTC; CDR3: CASSPDPSSYNEQFF
V: TRBV19; D: -; size: -; J: TRBJ2-2; DNA: TGTGCCAGTAGGGAGGGGCCCCGGGAGCTGTTTTTT; CDR3: CASREGPRELFF
V: TRBV18; D: -; size: once; J: TRBJ2-1; DNA: TGTGCCAGCTCACCGGACCGCTCCTACAATGAGCAGTTCTTC; CDR3: CASSPDRSYNEQFF
V: TRBV21-1; D: -; size: -; J: TRBJ2-7; DNA: TGTGCCAGCAGCAAGGCCCCGGGTCAGGCCTACGAGCAGTACTTC; CDR3: CASSKAPGQAYEQYF
V: TRBV6-5; D: -; size: -; J: TRBJ2-3; DNA: TGTGCCGTCAAGAAGAGCACAGATACGCAGTATTTT; CDR3: CAVKKSTDTQYF
V: TRBV11-2; D: -; size: few; J: TRBJ2-5; DNA: TGTGCCAGCAGGGGGCAAGAGACCCAGTACTTC; CDR3: CASRGQETQYF
V: TRBV6-5; D: -; size: -; J: TRBJ2-1; DNA: TGTGCCAGCAGTTACTCACAGGGCAATGAGCAGTTCTTC; CDR3: CASSYSQGNEQFF
V: TRBV19; D: -; size: -; J: TRBJ2-3; DNA: TGTGCCAGTAGTATTCGGGGGGGACAGGCCCCAGATACGCAGTATTTT; CDR3: CASSIRGGQAPDTQYF
V: TRBV19; D: -; size: -; J: TRBJ2-3; DNA: TGTGCCAGTAGTATAACAGGCCCTTTGGGGGATACGCAGTATTTT; CDR3: CASSITGPLGDTQYF
V: TRBV15; D: TRBD2; size: -; J: TRBJ2-3; DNA: TGTGCCACCAGCAGAGCTAGCGGGGGACCAGATACGCAGTATTTT; CDR3: CATSRASGGPDTQYF
V: TRBV28; D: -; size: -; J: TRBJ1-1; DNA: TGTGCCAGCACCCCGGACAGTTTGAACACTGAAGCTTTCTTT; CDR3: CASTPDSLNTEAFF
V: TRBV6-5; D: -; size: -; J: TRBJ1-5; DNA: TGTGCCACGAACCGGGGGGGAAATCAGCCCCAGCATTTT; CDR3: CATNRGGNQPQHF
V: TRBV10-3; D: -; size: -; J: TRBJ2-7; DNA: TGTGCCATCAGTGAGTCAGGGGGGAACGAGCAGTACTTC; CDR3: CAISESGGNEQYF
V: TRBV25-1; D: -; size: -; J: TRBJ1-4; DNA: TGTGCCAGCAGTGGGGGGTCGGATACTAATGAAAAACTGTTTTTT; CDR3: CASSGGSDTNEKLFF
V: TRBV19; D: -; size: -; J: TRBJ1-6; DNA: TGTGCCAGTAGTATAGGCTATAATTCACCCCTCCACTTT; CDR3: CASSIGYNSPLHF
V: TRBV5-8; D: -; size: -; J: TRBJ1-4; DNA: TGTGCCAGCAGCTTGGGGATTGCAACTAATGAAAAACTGTTTTTT; CDR3: CASSLGIATNEKLFF
V: TRBV7-9; D: -; size: -; J: TRBJ1-1; DNA: TGTGCCAGCAGCTTGTATGGGGGCGGGATGAACACTGAAGCTTTCTTT; CDR3: CASSLYGGGMNTEAFF
V: TRBV11-2; D: -; size: -; J: TRBJ2-7; DNA: TGTGCCAGCAGCTCGACCAATAGCCTTCCGGGGGCTGATGGCTACGAGCAGTACTTC; CDR3: CASSSTNSLPGADGYEQYF
V: TRBV7-8; D: -; size: -; J: TRBJ2-5; DNA: TGTGCCAGCAGCCCACCCACCAGTCAAGAGACCCAGTACTTC; CDR3: CASSPPTSQETQYF
V: TRBV6-6; D: -; size: -; J: TRBJ2-7; DNA: TGTGCCAGCAGTTACTCCGAACTAGGCGATCGCGAGCAGTACTTC; CDR3: CASSYSELGDREQYF
V: TRBV6-1; D: -; size: -; J: TRBJ1-2; DNA: TGTGCCAGCAGTGAAGCCAAAACAGGAGGTTATGGCTACACCTTC; CDR3: CASSEAKTGGYGYTF
V: TRBV27; D: -; size: -; J: TRBJ1-1; DNA: TGTGCCAGCAGTTTGAGGGGTCCCAACACTGAAGCTTTCTTT; CDR3: CASSLRGPNTEAFF
V: TRBV11-1; D: -; size: -; J: TRBJ2-7; DNA: TGTGCCAGCAGCTTAGTTGGGGCACCTAGTACCTACGAGCAGTACTTC; CDR3: CASSLVGAPSTYEQYF
V: TRBV4-1; D: -; size: -; J: TRBJ1-1; DNA: TGCGCCAGCAGCCAAGTCGCAGGGAATCAAGCTTTCTTT; CDR3: CASSQVAGNQAFF
V: TRBV6-1; D: -; size: -; J: TRBJ1-4; DNA: TGTGCCAGCAGTGAATTCTGGGCCGAAGGTGAAAAACTGTTTTTT; CDR3: CASSEFWAEGEKLFF
V: TRBV10-3; D: TRBD2; size: once; J: TRBJ2-3; DNA: TGTGCCATCAGTAAAAGCGGGACGGCTGGCAGCACAGATACGCAGTATTTT; CDR3: CAISKSGTAGSTDTQYF
V: TRBV2; D: -; size: -; J: TRBJ1-1; DNA: TGTGCCAGCAGTGAAGATGGCAGGGAGAACACTGAAGCTTTCTTT; CDR3: CASSEDGRENTEAFF
V: TRBV19; D: TRBD2; size: -; J: TRBJ2-3; DNA: TGTGCCAGTAGTATAGGACTAGCGGGTAGCACAGATACGCAGTATTTT; CDR3: CASSIGLAGSTDTQYF
V: TRBV7-9; D: TRBD1; size: -; J: TRBJ1-6; DNA: TGTGCCAGCAGCAGGGACAGGGTACATTCACCCCTCCACTTT; CDR3: CASSRDRVHSPLHF
V: TRBV11-2; D: -; size: -; J: TRBJ2-4; DNA: TGTGCCAGCAGCTTAGTCCCCCCCGGAGCCAAAAACATTCAGTACTTC; CDR3: CASSLVPPGAKNIQYF
V: TRBV7-9; D: -; size: -; J: TRBJ1-4; DNA: TGTGCCAGCAGCCGGAAGGCTAGGCGAACTAATGAAAAACTGTTTTTT; CDR3: CASSRKARRTNEKLFF
V: TRBV6-1; D: -; size: -; J: TRBJ1-2; DNA: TGTGCCAGCAGTGAAGAATGGGAGGGGGTCGCTGGCTACACCTTC; CDR3: CASSEEWEGVAGYTF
V: TRBV12-3/TRBV12-4; D: -; size: few; J: TRBJ1-4; DNA: TGTGCCAGCAGCCCACAGAATGAAAAACTGTTTTTT; CDR3: CASSPQNEKLFF
V: TRBV11-2; D: TRBD1; size: -; J: TRBJ2-1; DNA: TGTGCCAGCAGCTTGTACAGGGGGCGTGAGCAGTTCTTC; CDR3: CASSLYRGREQFF
V: TRBV11-2; D: TRBD2; size: -; J: TRBJ2-1; DNA: TGTGCCAGCAGCTTAGTAACGGGAGGGCCCCCCTACTACAATGAGCAGTTCTTC; CDR3: CASSLVTGGPPYYNEQFF
V: TRBV7-2; D: -; size: -; J: TRBJ1-2; DNA: TGTGCCAGCAGCTTAGGAGTACCCGGCTCTAGCGGCTACACCTTC; CDR3: CASSLGVPGSSGYTF
V: TRBV7-2; D: -; size: -; J: TRBJ2-5; DNA: TGTGCCAGCAGCGATTGGGGGGGCCTCCAAGAGACCCAGTACTTC; CDR3: CASSDWGGLQETQYF
V: TRBV24-1; D: -; size: -; J: TRBJ1-2; DNA: TGTGCCACCAGTGATTCGCATGGGGCGCGGGGCTACACCTTC; CDR3: CATSDSHGARGYTF
V: TRBV7-3; D: TRBD2; size: once; J: TRBJ2-1; DNA: TGTGCCAGCAGCTTAACCCGGGAGGTCTACAATGAGCAGTTCTTC; CDR3: CASSLTREVYNEQFF
V: TRBV7-2; D: TRBD2; size: -; J: TRBJ2-1; DNA: TGTGCCAGCAGCTCGGGACTAGCGGGAGGTGCCTACAATGAGCAGTTCTTC; CDR3: CASSSGLAGGAYNEQFF
V: TRBV30; D: -; size: -; J: TRBJ1-1; DNA: TGTGCCTGGAGAGGAACGGTGAACACTGAAGCTTTCTTT; CDR3: CAWRGTVNTEAFF
V: TRBV29-1; D: -; size: -; J: TRBJ2-7; DNA: TGCAGCGTGGACCAGGGAAAAAACGACTACGAGCAGTACTTC; CDR3: CSVDQGKNDYEQYF
V: TRBV2; D: TRBD1; size: -; J: TRBJ2-3; DNA: TGTGCCAGCAGTGAGGTGGGACAGCAAGATACGCAGTATTTT; CDR3: CASSEVGQQDTQYF
V: TRBV7-9; D: TRBD2; size: -; J: TRBJ2-1; DNA: TGTGCCAGCAGCCCAAGACGGGGACTAACCTCCTACAATGAGCAGTTCTTC; CDR3: CASSPRRGLTSYNEQFF
V: TRBV30; D: -; size: -; J: TRBJ2-7; DNA: TGTGCCTGGAGCCGGGGGCGCACCTACGAGCAGTACTTC; CDR3: CAWSRGRTYEQYF
V: TRBV7-7; D: TRBD2; size: -; J: TRBJ2-1; DNA: TGTGCTAGCAGCCCGCTATGGACTAGCGGGGGGGCGTATGAGCAGTTCTTC; CDR3: CASSPLWTSGGAYEQFF
V: TRBV5-1; D: TRBD1; size: -; J: TRBJ1-2; DNA: TGCGCCAGCAGCGGCGGACAGGGTCCCTATGGCTACACCTTC; CDR3: CASSGGQGPYGYTF
V: TRBV7-2; D: -; size: -; J: TRBJ2-7; DNA: TGTGCCAGCAGCTTAGTGGTAGACCTCTACGAGCAGTACTTC; CDR3: CASSLVVDLYEQYF
V: TRBV4-1; D: -; size: -; J: TRBJ2-7; DNA: TGCGCCAGCAGCCAAGACGATCTAAACTCCTACGAGCAGTACTTC; CDR3: CASSQDDLNSYEQYF
V: TRBV27; D: -; size: -; J: TRBJ2-5; DNA: TGTGCCAGCCGCCAAGGGAGGGGGTACCTCCAAGAGACCCAGTACTTC; CDR3: CASRQGRGYLQETQYF
V: TRBV15; D: TRBD2; size: -; J: TRBJ2-5; DNA: TGTGCCACCAGCAGAGATAGGTCCGGGGGGGCCAGCCGAGAGACCCAGTACTTC; CDR3: CATSRDRSGGASRETQYF
V: TRBV12-3/TRBV12-4; D: -; size: -; J: TRBJ2-2; DNA: TGTGCCAGCAGTTTAGTAGCCGGGGAGCTGTTTTTT; CDR3: CASSLVAGELFF